This TCR beta chain was obtained from a study of blood T cells in healthy people across ages (dated by TCRdb to 2014 to 2015). Study-wide context: Template switching captured roughly one uniquely barcoded TCR beta cDNA molecule per two T cells in model experiments. To avoid experimental bias, donors of different ages were randomly spread across the sequencing lanes. Two additional independent replicas of 1 million unique cDNA reads from the same blood draw were analyzed for two donors (one aged 18 to 30 and one aged 80 or older). Using deep sequencing normalized with unique cDNA molecular identifiers, the study measured how TCR beta repertoire diversity changes with age. Four age groups were formed from the donors: young (average about 15 years), middle-aged (just under 40), aged (62) and long-lived (about 75). Broad study findings and their caveats: Compared with the aged group, the long-lived group had more naive CD4+ T cells, fewer expanded clones and increased TCR diversity, suggesting age selection. Because donor CMV infection status was unknown, age-related changes in expanded clonotypes were potentially confounded. As age increased, observed TCR beta diversity per million T cells dropped in a roughly linear way, and a significant reduction was already evident by age 40. The percentage of naive T cells measured by flow cytometry correlated strongly with observed TCR beta diversity. Estimates of total diversity from one million sequenced T cells were regarded as lower bounds and underestimates. Since profiling was done on bulk unsorted PBMCs, naive and antigen-experienced compartments could not be conclusively compared.

Libraries were constructed by 5' RACE. The sequencer was an Illumina HiSeq 2500. A second PCR of about 6 to 11 cycles was performed with a sample-barcoded 5' primer and a J-beta primer mix. Each TCR beta cDNA molecule received a unique molecular identifier from a template-switch 5' adaptor carrying 12 random nucleotides. Each sample yielded at least 2.5 million CDR3-containing paired-end reads. First-strand cDNA synthesis was performed from all RNA using the Mint cDNA synthesis kit, with priming by a TRBC-specific oligonucleotide. All cDNA was treated with uracil-DNA glycosylase and then went through a first 18-cycle PCR with the universal primers M1SS and BC2_uni_R. The paper's processing steps were these. Normalization of each sample was performed by random selection of 1 million high-quality reads, each carrying a distinct molecular identifier. Instead of being binned into consensus sequences, reads with shared molecular identifiers were discarded. MiTCR, run with a Q25 quality threshold and the strictest error-elimination algorithm, handled CDR3 identification, clonotype clustering and error correction. A nonparametric unseen species model using Euler transformation provided a lower-bound estimate of total TCR beta diversity. TCRdb trimmed public reads at Q25 via fastp, called clones via MiXCR and kept in-frame beta chains. Each record represents a unique CDR3 protein, reported with the most common genes and DNA among its rows. Here the V and J calls rest on TCRdb's processing, not on the authors' analysis. This sample lists more than 800,000 distinct CDR3 sequences; around 43% were detected once. The ten largest clonotypes hold about 19% of the sample.

Points on this clonotype: This clone's antigen is unknown. Because the CDR3 is missing its conserved closing phenylalanine or tryptophan, this is likely a read error.

The germline V gene (reference sequence) sets CDR1 to SEHNR and CDR2 to FQNEAQ. The CDR3 has 15 residues if both end residues are counted. Kept here is only the CDR3 DNA, which spans 45 bases and is read in frame from base 1. Between the V and J ends, shortened by 5 bases and 8 bases respectively, the junction contains 19 bases. Donors were approximately 42 systemically healthy Caucasian individuals from Russia aged about 6 to 100 years. Each donor gave about 9.7 milliliters of peripheral blood, drawn into EDTA-treated Vacutainer tubes. Ficoll-Paque density-gradient centrifugation was used to isolate PBMCs, with at least 6.5 million per sample. Total RNA was extracted from PBMCs with Trizol reagent, with at least 5.5 micrograms obtained per sample. Naive CD45RAhigh/CD27high T cell percentages were measured by flow cytometry on a PBMC aliquot from every donor.

The source of this sequence is a woman aged 55-70 years in good health. The chain couples TRBV7-9 to TRBJ2-1; the D gene could be either TRBD1 or TRBD2, each agreeing at 6 bases. Sequencing input: blood. The DNA sequence is TGTGCCAGCAGCATAGGGGGGAGCGGCCAGGATGAGCAGTTCTCC. This sequence encodes CASSIGGSGQDEQFS.